The present T cell receptor beta chain was sequenced within a study of cytomegalovirus exposure and HLA in healthy donors. A multiplex PCR was run with 60 Vbeta primers and 13 Jbeta primers. Assay used: immunoSEQ multiplex PCR; TCRdb lists only in-frame clones, some missing. The sample records about 200,000 clones, 65% to 90% being singletons. The V and J ends lost 0 bases and 5 bases respectively, with 12 bases between them. The germline V gene encodes CDR1 SGHAT and CDR2 FQNNGV. This CDR3 has 15 amino acids. J is TRBJ2-3 and V is TRBV11-2, with D possibly TRBD1 on 6 matching bases. This clonotype was sampled from a woman aged 25 to 45 in good health and CMV-seronegative. The sample comprised PBMCs. The CDR3 coding sequence is TGTGCCAGCAGCTTAGAGGGGGCCGGGCAAGATACGCAGTATTTT. Protein sequence: CASSLEGAGQDTQYF.